One and the same sample provided the 3 T cell receptor beta chains below, sequenced in a study of shared clonotypes between healthy human individuals. Repertoires were generated with immunoSEQ multiplex PCR, while TCRdb's copy carries only in-frame clones and drops some. The table has around 2,000,000 clones, over 85% seen once. CD8 cells regarded as naive lacked CD45RO, were positively chosen for CCR7, and omitted terminally differentiated effector memory CD45RA+ cells. The material sequenced was naive CD8+ T cells sorted from blood. These receptors were collected from a man between 18 and 35 years old in good health.

The chain carries TRBV28 and TRBJ2-2, with 12 bases aligning to TRBD1. The length of the CDR3 is 17 residues. Germline values: CDR1 MDHEN, CDR2 SYDVKM. After removal of 2 bases from V and 5 bases from J, the junction contained 6 bases not matched to a gene. DNA of the CDR3: TGTGCCAGCAGTTTAGAGGGACAGGGGGCGAGGACCGGGGAGCTGTTTTTT. It encodes CASSLEGQGARTGELFF.

The chain links TRBV6-1 to TRBJ1-1; TRBD1 matches at 9 bases. The germline gives CDR1 MNHNS, CDR2 SASEGT. This CDR3 spans 14 amino acids. Trimming removed 6 bases from V and 1 base from J; junction bases left unmatched: 3. Here the CDR3 reads CASRQGAPNTEAFF. CDR3 nucleotides: TGTGCCAGCAGACAGGGGGCTCCGAACACTGAAGCTTTCTTT.

The chain uses TRBV4-1 and TRBJ2-7, with 8 nucleotides matching TRBD1. Trimming took 0 bases from V and 0 from J; bases not matched to a gene: 10. Germline assignment: CDR1 MGHRA and CDR2 YSYEKL. The CDR3 extends over 18 amino acids. The CDR3 coding sequence is TGCGCCAGCAGCCAAGAGGGACAGGCCGGCCTCAGCTCCTACGAGCAGTACTTC. Residues: CASSQEGQAGLSSYEQYF.